The present TCR beta chain was sequenced within a study of regulatory T cells in long-lasting Graves disease. Arm-PCR with iRepertoire HTBI primers amplified the CDR3 regions for these TCR beta libraries. TCRdb used MiXCR to reprocess the multiplex PCR reads, holding one entry per CDR3 protein. Here the sample spans a few hundred thousand distinct CDR3 sequences, 16% being singletons. There are many counts of this clonotype. Its target is unknown. The CDR3 length is 13 residues. The V end lost 6 bases, the J end lost 1 base, and 8 bases lay between the germline ends. The germline V gene encodes CDR1 MDHEN and CDR2 SYDVKM. As to time point: newly diagnosed GD, antithyroid drugs for less than 3 months. PBMCs provided the RNA from which the TCR library was made. Study conclusions and caveats: Persistent Graves' disease cases displayed lower TCR diversity than newly diagnosed ones.

These data also formed part of another study, on T cells in Graves' hyperthyroidism and ophthalmopathy. That report notes: The TCR CDR3 first-round RT-PCR relied on the HTBI primer set.

This specimen was peripheral blood mononuclear cells (PBMCs), taken at new diagnosis, from a patient treated with antithyroid drugs. J is TRBJ2-3 and V is TRBV28; D is uncertain. The origin of this receptor is a man in his forties or fifties with Graves disease. The chain's CDR3 is CASSPTGTDTQYF. CDR3 nucleotides: TGTGCCAGCAGCCCTACCGGCACAGATACGCAGTATTTT.